This T cell receptor (beta chain) is from a study of blood T cell repertoires in COVID-19. Unmatched junction bases numbered 17, after V lost 7 bases and J lost 9 bases. This CDR3 contains 16 residues. Germline-derived CDR1 and CDR2 are MNHEY and SMNVEV (reference sequence). Original data processing: Reference gene primer amplification in the assay estimated nucleated cell counts. Some clones are missing from TCRdb's copy, which holds only in-frame ones; the method was immunoSEQ multiplex PCR. The V and J calls and the clone size are those of that table, but D and trimming were determined from the DNA. This sample has 250,000 or so clones, with around three quarters found just once. This clone was seen a few times.

Material for sequencing was peripheral blood. This chain connects TRBV27 to TRBJ2-7; 11 nucleotides agree with TRBD1. The receptor comes from a woman older than 75 with acute or convalescent COVID-19. For the CDR3, the DNA is TGTGCCAGCAAGGTCATGGGATTGGGACAGGGGGATCGGCAGTACTTC. This gives the protein CASKVMGLGQGDRQYF.